Sequencing of this TCR beta chain was carried out in a study of CD8+ T cells in alopecia areata. Findings and limits, study-wide: The study found higher clonality in lesional than normal scalp, especially in alopecia totalis/universalis.

The CDR3 is made up of 14 amino acids. V lost 4 bases and J lost 2, with 15 bases in between. The germline V gene encodes CDR1 SQVTM and CDR2 ANQGSEA. Following RNA extraction, reverse transcription yielded cDNA that acted as the sequencing template. The assay was immunoSEQ multiplex PCR, and TCRdb's table has in-frame clones only and misses some. The repertoire consists of 150,000 or so clones, with 45% to 60% occurring once and the leading ten covering 6% to 7%. A remark on this clone: Antigen specificity is unknown.

The chain joins TRBV29-1 to TRBJ2-7, with D possibly being TRBD1 or TRBD2 (6 bases each). The sequencing input was CD4+ T cells sorted from blood. This receptor was identified in a human donor with alopecia areata. CDR3 region: CSVVPGGLPYEQYF. The DNA for the CDR3 is TGCAGCGTTGTACCTGGGGGGCTTCCCTACGAGCAGTACTTC.